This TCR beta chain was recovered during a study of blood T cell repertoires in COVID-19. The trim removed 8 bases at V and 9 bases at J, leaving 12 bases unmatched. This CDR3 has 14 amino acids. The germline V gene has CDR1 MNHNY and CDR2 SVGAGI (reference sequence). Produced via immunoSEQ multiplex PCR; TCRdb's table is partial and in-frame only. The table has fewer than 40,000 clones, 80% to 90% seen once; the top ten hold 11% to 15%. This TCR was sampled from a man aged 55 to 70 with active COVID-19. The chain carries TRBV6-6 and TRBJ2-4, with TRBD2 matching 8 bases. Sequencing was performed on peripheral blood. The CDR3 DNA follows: TGTGCCAGCTCCGACCGGGGGGGGGTTAGCATTCAGTACTTC. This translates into CASSDRGGVSIQYF.